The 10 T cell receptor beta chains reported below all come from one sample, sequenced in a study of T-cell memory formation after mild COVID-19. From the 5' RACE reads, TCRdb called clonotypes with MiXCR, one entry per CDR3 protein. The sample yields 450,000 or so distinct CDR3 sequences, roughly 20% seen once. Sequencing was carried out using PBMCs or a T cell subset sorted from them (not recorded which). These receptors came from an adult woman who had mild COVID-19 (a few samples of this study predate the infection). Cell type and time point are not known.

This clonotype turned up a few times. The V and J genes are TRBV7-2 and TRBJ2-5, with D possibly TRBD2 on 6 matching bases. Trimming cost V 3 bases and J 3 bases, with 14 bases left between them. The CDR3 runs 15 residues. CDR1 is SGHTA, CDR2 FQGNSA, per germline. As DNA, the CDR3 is TGTGCCAGCAGCTTGGCCGGGACTGTCAAAGAGACCCAGTACTTC. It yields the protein CASSLAGTVKETQYF.

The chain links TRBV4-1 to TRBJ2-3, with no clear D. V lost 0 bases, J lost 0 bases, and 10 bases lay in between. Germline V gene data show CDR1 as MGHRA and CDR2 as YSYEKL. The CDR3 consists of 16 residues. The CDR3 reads CASSQEDLTSTDTQYF. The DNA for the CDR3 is TGCGCCAGCAGCCAAGAGGATCTAACGAGCACAGATACGCAGTATTTT.

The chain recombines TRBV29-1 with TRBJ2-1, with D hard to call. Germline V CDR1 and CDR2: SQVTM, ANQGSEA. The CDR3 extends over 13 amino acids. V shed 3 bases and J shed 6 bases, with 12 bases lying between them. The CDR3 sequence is CSVEDRNANEQFF. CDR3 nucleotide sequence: TGCAGCGTTGAGGACCGCAATGCCAATGAGCAGTTCTTC.

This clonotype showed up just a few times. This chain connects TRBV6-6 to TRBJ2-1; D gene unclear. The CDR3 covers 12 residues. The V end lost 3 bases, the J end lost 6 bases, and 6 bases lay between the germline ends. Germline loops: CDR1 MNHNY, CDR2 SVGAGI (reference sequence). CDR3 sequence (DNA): TGTGCCAGCAGTTATAGAGGCAATGAGCAGTTCTTC. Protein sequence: CASSYRGNEQFF.

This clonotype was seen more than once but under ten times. The CDR3 DNA reads as TGTGCCGGGCTAGCAAGCTCCGGGGAGCTGTTTTTT. Translation gives CAGLASSGELFF. The V call is TRBV7-8, the J call TRBJ2-2; weak D call: TRBD2 (5 bases). Germline CDR1 reads SGHVS; CDR2 reads FQNEAQ. The CDR3 covers 12 residues. The V end lost 11 bases, the J end lost 6 bases, and 13 bases lay between the germline ends.

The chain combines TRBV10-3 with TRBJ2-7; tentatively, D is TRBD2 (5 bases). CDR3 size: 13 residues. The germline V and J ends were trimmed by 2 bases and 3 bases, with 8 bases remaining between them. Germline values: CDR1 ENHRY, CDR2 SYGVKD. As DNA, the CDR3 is TGTGCCATCAGTGAGGAGGGCCACTACGAGCAGTACTTC. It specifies CAISEEGHYEQYF.

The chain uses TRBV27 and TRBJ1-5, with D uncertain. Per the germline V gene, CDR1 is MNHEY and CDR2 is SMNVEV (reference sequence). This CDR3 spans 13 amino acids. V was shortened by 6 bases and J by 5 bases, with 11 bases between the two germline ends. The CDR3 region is CASSNDEDQPQHF. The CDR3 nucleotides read TGTGCCAGCAGCAATGATGAGGATCAGCCCCAGCATTTT.

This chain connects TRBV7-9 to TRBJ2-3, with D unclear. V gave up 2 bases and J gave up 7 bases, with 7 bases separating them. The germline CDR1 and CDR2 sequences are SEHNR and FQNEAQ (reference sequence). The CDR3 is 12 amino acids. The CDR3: CASSLKEHTQYF. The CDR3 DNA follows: TGTGCCAGCAGCTTAAAGGAGCATACGCAGTATTTT.

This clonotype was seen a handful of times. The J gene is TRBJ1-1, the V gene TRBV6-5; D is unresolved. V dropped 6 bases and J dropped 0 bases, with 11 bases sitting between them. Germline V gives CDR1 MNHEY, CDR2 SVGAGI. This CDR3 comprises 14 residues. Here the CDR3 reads CASSRPLMNTEAFF. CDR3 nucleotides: TGTGCCAGCAGCCGACCTCTGATGAACACTGAAGCTTTCTTT.

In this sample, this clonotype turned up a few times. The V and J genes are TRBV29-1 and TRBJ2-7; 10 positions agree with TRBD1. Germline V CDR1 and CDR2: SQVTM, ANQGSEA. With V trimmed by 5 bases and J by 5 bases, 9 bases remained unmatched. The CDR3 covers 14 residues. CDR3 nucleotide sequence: TGCAGCGTTCAAATGGGGACAGGGGCCAACGAGCAGTACTTC. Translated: CSVQMGTGANEQYF.